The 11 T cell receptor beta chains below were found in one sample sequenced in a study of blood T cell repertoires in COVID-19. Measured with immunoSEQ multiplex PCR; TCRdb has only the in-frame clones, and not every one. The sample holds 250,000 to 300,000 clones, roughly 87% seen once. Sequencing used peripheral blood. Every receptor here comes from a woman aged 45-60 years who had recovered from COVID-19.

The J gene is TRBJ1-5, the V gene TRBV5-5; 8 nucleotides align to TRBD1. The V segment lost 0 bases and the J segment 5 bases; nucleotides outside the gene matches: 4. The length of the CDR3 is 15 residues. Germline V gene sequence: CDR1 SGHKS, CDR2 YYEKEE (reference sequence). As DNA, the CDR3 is TGTGCCAGCAGCTTGGTCCCAGGGGGCGATCAGCCCCAGCATTTT. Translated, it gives CASSLVPGGDQPQHF.

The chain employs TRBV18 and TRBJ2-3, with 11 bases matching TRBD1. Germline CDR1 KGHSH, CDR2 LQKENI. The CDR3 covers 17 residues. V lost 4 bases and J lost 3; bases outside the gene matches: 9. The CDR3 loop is CASSRWTGGEGTDTQYF. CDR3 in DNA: TGTGCCAGCTCACGATGGACAGGGGGCGAAGGGACAGATACGCAGTATTTT. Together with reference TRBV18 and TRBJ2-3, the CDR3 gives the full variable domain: NAGVMQNPRHLVRRRGQEARLRCSPMKGHSHVYWYRQLPEEGLKFMVYLQKENIIDESGMPKERFSAEFPKEGPSILRIQQVVRGDSAAYFCASSRWTGGEGTDTQYFGPGTRLTVL.

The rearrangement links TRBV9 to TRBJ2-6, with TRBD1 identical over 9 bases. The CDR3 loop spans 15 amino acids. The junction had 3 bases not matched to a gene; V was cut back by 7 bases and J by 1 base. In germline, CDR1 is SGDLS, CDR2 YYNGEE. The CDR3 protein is CASDRGSSGANVLTF. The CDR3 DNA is TGTGCCAGCGACAGGGGGTCTTCTGGGGCCAACGTCCTGACTTTC.

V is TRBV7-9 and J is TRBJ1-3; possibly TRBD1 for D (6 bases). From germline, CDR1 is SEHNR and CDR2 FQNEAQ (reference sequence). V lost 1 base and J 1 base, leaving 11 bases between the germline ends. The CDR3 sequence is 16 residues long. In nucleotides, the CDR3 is TGTGCCAGCAGCTTAGGAGGGGGGGTATCTGGAAACACCATATATTTT. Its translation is CASSLGGGVSGNTIYF. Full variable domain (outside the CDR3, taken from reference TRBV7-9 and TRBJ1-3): DTGVSQNPRHKITKRGQNVTFRCDPISEHNRLYWYRQTLGQGPEFLTYFQNEAQLEKSRLLSDRFSAERPKGSFSTLEIQRTEQGDSAMYLCASSLGGGVSGNTIYFGEGSWLTVV.

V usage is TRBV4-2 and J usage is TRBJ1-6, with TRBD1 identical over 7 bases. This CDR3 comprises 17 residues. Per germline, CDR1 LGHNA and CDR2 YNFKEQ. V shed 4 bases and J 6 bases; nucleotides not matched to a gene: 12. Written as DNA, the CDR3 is TGTGCCAGCAGCCCCCTGCTGACGGGACAGAGTAATTCACCCCTCCACTTT. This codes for CASSPLLTGQSNSPLHF.

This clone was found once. As DNA, the CDR3 is TGTGCCAGCAGTGAGGGGGGAGCGGGCACTGAAGCTTTCTTT. This encodes CASSEGGAGTEAFF. The V call is TRBV6-1, the J call TRBJ1-1; possibly TRBD1 for D (5 bases). The length of the CDR3 is 14 residues. The V end was cut by 3 bases, the J end by 4 bases, with 12 bases between. Germline V gene sequence: CDR1 MNHNS, CDR2 SASEGT.

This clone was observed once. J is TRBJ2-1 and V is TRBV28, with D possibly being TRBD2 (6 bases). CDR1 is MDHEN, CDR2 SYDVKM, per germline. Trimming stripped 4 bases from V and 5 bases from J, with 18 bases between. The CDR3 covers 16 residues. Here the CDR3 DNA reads TGTGCCAGCAGTTCCTCGGAGGGAGTTAACGACAATGAGCAGTTCTTC. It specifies CASSSSEGVNDNEQFF.

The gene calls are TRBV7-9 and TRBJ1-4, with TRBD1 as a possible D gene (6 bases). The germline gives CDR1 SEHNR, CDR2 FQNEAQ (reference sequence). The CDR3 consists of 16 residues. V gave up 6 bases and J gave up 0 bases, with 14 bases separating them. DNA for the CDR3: TGTGCCAGCAGTTGGGCAAAGGGGGCAACTAATGAAAAACTGTTTTTT. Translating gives CASSWAKGATNEKLFF. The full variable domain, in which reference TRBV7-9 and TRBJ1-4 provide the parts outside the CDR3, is DTGVSQNPRHKITKRGQNVTFRCDPISEHNRLYWYRQTLGQGPEFLTYFQNEAQLEKSRLLSDRFSAERPKGSFSTLEIQRTEQGDSAMYLCASSWAKGATNEKLFFGSGTQLSVL.

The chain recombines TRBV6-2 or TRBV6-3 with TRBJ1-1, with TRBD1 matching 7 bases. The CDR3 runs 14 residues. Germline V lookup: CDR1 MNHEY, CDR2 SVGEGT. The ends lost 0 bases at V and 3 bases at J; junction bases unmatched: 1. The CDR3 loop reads CASSYSGTDTEAFF. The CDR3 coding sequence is TGTGCCAGCAGTTACTCCGGGACAGACACTGAAGCTTTCTTT.

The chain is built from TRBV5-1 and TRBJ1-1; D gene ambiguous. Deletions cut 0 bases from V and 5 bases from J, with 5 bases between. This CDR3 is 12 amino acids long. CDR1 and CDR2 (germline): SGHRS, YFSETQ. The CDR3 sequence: CASSLVPTEAFF. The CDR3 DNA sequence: TGCGCCAGCAGCTTGGTTCCTACTGAAGCTTTCTTT.

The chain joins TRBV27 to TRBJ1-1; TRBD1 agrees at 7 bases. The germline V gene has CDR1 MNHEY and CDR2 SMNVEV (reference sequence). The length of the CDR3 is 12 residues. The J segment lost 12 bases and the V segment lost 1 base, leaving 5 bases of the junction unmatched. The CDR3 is CASSLWQGETFF. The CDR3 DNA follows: TGTGCCAGCAGTTTATGGCAGGGGGAAACTTTCTTT.